This TCR beta chain was retrieved from a study of shared clonotypes between healthy human individuals. On this clone itself: The sample contains more than one DNA sequence encoding this CDR3.

Across several immunoSEQ plates, the genomic DNA of each subset was split evenly. TCRdb keeps only in-frame clones here, not all; method: immunoSEQ multiplex PCR. The sample yields 650,000 to 750,000 clones, about 78% seen once. The sequencing input was memory CD4+ T cells sorted from blood. Noted subset: CD45RA-negative fraction. The source is a woman aged 25 to 39 in good health.

CDR3 in DNA: TGCGCCAGCAGTGCACACTACGAGCAGTACTTC. It translates to CASSAHYEQYF. The chain uses TRBV10-2 and TRBJ2-7; D unresolved. There are 11 residues in the CDR3. CDR1 is WSHSY and CDR2 is SAAADI in the germline V gene. V dropped 4 bases and J dropped 3 bases, with 4 bases sitting between them.